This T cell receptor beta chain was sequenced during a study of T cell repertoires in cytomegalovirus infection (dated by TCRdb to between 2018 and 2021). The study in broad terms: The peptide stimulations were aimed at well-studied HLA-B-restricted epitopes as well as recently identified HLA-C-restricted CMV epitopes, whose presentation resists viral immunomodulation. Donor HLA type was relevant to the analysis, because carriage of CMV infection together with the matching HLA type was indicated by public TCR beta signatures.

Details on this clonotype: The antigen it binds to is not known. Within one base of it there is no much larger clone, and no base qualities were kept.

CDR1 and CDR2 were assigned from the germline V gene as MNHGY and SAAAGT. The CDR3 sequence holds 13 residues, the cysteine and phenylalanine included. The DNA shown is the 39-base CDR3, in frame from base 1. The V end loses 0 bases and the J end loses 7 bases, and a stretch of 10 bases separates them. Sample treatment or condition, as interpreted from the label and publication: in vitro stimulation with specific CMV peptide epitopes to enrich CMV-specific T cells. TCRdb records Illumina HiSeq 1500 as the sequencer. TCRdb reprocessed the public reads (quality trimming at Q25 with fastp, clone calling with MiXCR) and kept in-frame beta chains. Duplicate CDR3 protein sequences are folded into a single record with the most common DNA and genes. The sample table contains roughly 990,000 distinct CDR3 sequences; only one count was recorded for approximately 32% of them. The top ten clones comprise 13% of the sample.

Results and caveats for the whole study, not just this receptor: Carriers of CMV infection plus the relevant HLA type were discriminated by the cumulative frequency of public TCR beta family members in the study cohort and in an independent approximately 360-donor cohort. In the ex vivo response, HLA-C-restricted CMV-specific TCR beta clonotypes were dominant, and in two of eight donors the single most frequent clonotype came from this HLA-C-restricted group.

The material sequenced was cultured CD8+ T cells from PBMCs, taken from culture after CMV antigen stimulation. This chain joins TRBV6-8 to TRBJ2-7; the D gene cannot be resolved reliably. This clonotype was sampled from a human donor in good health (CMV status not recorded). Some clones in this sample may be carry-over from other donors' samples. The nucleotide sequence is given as TGTGCCAGCAGTTACTCGATACAGCCTGAGCAGTACTTC. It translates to CASSYSIQPEQYF.